This T cell receptor beta chain came from a study of tumor-infiltrating lymphocytes in primary liver carcinoma. Study information: The study obtained roughly 3.5 to 7.13 million productive TCRbeta reads per sample, similar across tissue types. The study, taken as a whole, reports: Overlap between tumor regions exceeded overlap of tumor with adjacent tissue or blood.

TCR beta cDNA was made from roughly 500 ng total RNA with a constant-region primer. Generation of the TCR beta libraries relied on three nested multiplex PCR rounds using slightly modified ARM-PCR. Both of the initial two PCR rounds ran for 10 cycles and employed TRBV1-TRBV30 forward primers alongside a C-beta reverse primer. TCRdb re-called the multiplex PCR reads through MiXCR, storing one row per CDR3 protein. Of tens of thousands of distinct CDR3 sequences detected, about three quarters appear once; the ten largest clones hold about 40%. Per germline, CDR1 MNHEY and CDR2 SVGEGT. This CDR3 is built from 16 residues. The table lists this clonotype with many counts. Its target is not known. Being one base from a much bigger clone, this may be a read error. From about 20-30 mg of unsorted bulk tissue, DNA and RNA were co-extracted together.

The clonotype originates from a man aged 35 to 55 with primary liver carcinoma and hepatitis B virus infection. This chain links TRBV6-2 or TRBV6-3 with TRBJ2-7; D perhaps matches TRBD2 (5 bases). The sequenced sample consisted of liver tumor tissue from sampling region 4. Noted subset: tumor region T4, right-lateral pole. For the CDR3, the DNA is TGTGCCAGCAGTTACCGCCGCCGGGGAAGGCCTTACGAGCAGCACTTC. It is translated as CASSYRRRGRPYEQHF.